This T cell receptor beta chain was captured in a study of Graves' ophthalmopathy and Graves' hyperthyroidism (dated by TCRdb to 2016 to 2019). As for the study more broadly: Peripheral blood was collected at initial diagnosis, before any treatment. In total, some 140 blood samples were TCR-sequenced: some 40 ophthalmopathy, under 80 hyperthyroidism and roughly 17 hyperthyroidism-to-ophthalmopathy patients. For training and testing, the 100 or so patients in the discovery cohort were randomly divided in a 7:3 ratio. The independent validation cohort included roughly 19 hyperthyroidism patients plus 17 patients who later progressed from hyperthyroidism to ophthalmopathy. A discovery set of 100 patients (about 45 ophthalmopathy, about 59 stable hyperthyroidism) was enrolled to explore V-J signatures distinguishing ophthalmopathy from hyperthyroidism. TCR beta repertoire signatures were used to distinguish Graves' ophthalmopathy from Graves' hyperthyroidism and to predict progression to ophthalmopathy. Once sampling was done, hyperthyroidism patients were given methimazole at a starting dose of 30 mg daily, while ophthalmopathy patients were given high-dose intravenous methylprednisolone. In five or six hyperthyroidism patients, T-cell repertoires of thyroid tissue and blood were compared.

What the study reported, not specific to this receptor: Ophthalmopathy was separated from stable hyperthyroidism by the 13-signature model with roughly 90% sensitivity and about 81% specificity in cross-validation and with 80%/75% in the test set. In validation, the model predicted ophthalmopathy progression with roughly 68% sensitivity and roughly 72% specificity; more than ten predicted patients were CT-confirmed with GO in a median of approximately six months. No statistical method was used to set the sample size in advance, and the investigators knew which group each participant was assigned to. Most expanded thyroid clonotypes with frequency above 0.001 were also detected in blood, suggesting blood repertoires may reflect the thyroid immune response.

Worth noting for this clonotype: This clone's antigen is unknown. Base qualities were left out, and no much larger clone turns up one base away.

A patient counted as having stable hyperthyroidism if there was no progression to ophthalmopathy within 18 months of follow-up. Patients with hyperthyroidism were aged 18 to 65 years, had been newly diagnosed, and had a disease duration of less than 2 months. Patients with other autoimmune diseases, uncontrolled infections, pregnancy or lactation were excluded. Diagnosis relied on clinical symptoms, serum thyroxine, TRAb, thyroid ultrasound and orbital computed tomography. PBMCs were isolated from 7.5 to 10 ml of fresh peripheral blood by Ficoll-Paque density gradient centrifugation. Total RNA was extracted with Trizol reagent and quality-checked on an Agilent 2100 Bioanalyzer. V is trimmed back by 4 bases and J by 7 bases, and the junction contains 6 bases that no gene match accounts for. The CDR3 numbers 13 residues from cysteine through phenylalanine. The read is trimmed to its CDR3 DNA, 39 bases read in frame from base 1. CDR1 and CDR2, looked up from the germline V gene (reference sequence), are GTSNPN and SVGIG.

For repertoire sequencing, TCR beta CDR3 regions were amplified from RNA transcripts. HTBI primers and the Qiagen OneStep RT-PCR kit were used in a first-round RT-PCR, which was followed by a second-round multiplex PCR, size selection and purification. Libraries were sequenced on an Illumina HiSeq2000 using paired-end 100 bp reads. The authors' pipeline ran thus. SOAPnuke was used for read processing, and reads with adapters, uncalled bases, a mean Phred below 15, or no exact constant-primer or identifier match were discarded. COPE v1.2.5 was used to merge the high-quality paired reads. Each unique nucleotide sequence was treated as a clonotype, and MiTCR v1.1 was used to align the clonotypes to the IMGT TRB V, D and J references. Only V-J combinations with frequency above 0.0001 were analysed, covering around 99% of repertoires. A TCR clonal expansion and chaos score per V-J combination was defined as the ratio of F50 clonal expansion to chaos observed in the TCRdist matrix. Welch's t-statistics and random forest were used to reduce features to about 13 V-J combinations, which were fed into a naive Bayes classifier. Thyroid-blood repertoire similarity was quantified with the Morisita-Horn index. TCRdb passed the public sequencing reads through fastp at Q25 and MiXCR, retaining productive beta sequences. A single entry per CDR3 protein holds the most common genes and DNA from its merged rows. Clone size and V and J calls follow TCRdb, not the original study. This sample has 400,000 to 450,000 distinct CDR3 sequences in its table, and around a fifth of those were observed once. More than 2.5% of the sample lies in the top ten.

Material for sequencing was peripheral blood. The TCR was taken from a woman between 18 and 29 years old with stable Graves' hyperthyroidism. Donor details come from another sample of the same person, matched by shared clones. This chain is built from TRBV30 and TRBJ2-2, with TRBD2 identical over 7 junction bases. The bases read TGTGCCTGGATGGGCGGGAGCAACGGGGAGCTGTTTTTT. It is translated as CAWMGGSNGELFF.